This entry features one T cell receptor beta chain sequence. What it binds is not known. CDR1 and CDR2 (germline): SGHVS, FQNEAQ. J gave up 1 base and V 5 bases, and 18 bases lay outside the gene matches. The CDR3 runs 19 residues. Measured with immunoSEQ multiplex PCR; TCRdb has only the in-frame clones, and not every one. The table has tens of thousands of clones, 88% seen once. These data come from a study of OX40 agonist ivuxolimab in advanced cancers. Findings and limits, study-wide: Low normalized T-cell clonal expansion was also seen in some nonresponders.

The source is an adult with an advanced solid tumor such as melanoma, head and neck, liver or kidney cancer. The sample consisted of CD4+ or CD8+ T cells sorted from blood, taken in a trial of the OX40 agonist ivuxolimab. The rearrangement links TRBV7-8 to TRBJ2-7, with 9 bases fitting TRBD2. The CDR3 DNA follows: TGTGCCAGCAGCCCCGGGCGGGGGTCAGGACTAGCGAATTCCTACGAGCAGTACTTC. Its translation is CASSPGRGSGLANSYEQYF.